Listed here are 29 T cell receptor beta chains from one sample, sequenced in a study of OX40 agonist ivuxolimab in advanced cancers. Measured with immunoSEQ multiplex PCR; TCRdb has only the in-frame clones, and not every one. Among tens of thousands of clones listed, about 91% were seen once. The sample in question was CD4+ or CD8+ T cells sorted from blood, obtained in a trial of the OX40 agonist ivuxolimab. These receptors originate from an adult with an advanced solid tumor such as melanoma, head and neck, liver or kidney cancer.

The genes are TRBV18 and TRBJ2-7, with D possibly being TRBD1 or TRBD2 (6 bases each). This CDR3 has 16 amino acids. V lost 1 base to trimming and J lost 3 bases, with 16 bases between them. Germline V gene lookup returns CDR1 KGHSH and CDR2 LQKENI. CDR3 amino acids: CASSPLGWGANYEQYF. The DNA of the CDR3 is TGTGCCAGCTCACCACTTGGATGGGGGGCTAACTACGAGCAGTACTTC.

The gene calls are TRBV28 and TRBJ1-5, with D tentatively TRBD1 (5 bases). Trimming took off 1 base at V and 6 bases at J, with 10 bases between the two ends. CDR3 size: 14 residues. Germline CDR1 reads MDHEN; CDR2 reads SYDVKM. The CDR3 DNA reads as TGTGCCAGCAGTTTATCAGGGAGAGTTCAGCCCCAGCATTTT. Translated: CASSLSGRVQPQHF.

CDR3 in DNA: TGTGCCAGCAGCTTAGTTAACACCCGGGAGGCTGAAGCTTTCTTT. This translates into CASSLVNTREAEAFF. J is TRBJ1-1 and V is TRBV11-2; no definite D call. V lost 1 base, J lost 6 bases, and 15 bases lay in between. This CDR3 is 15 amino acids long. Looked up from germline, CDR1 is SGHAT and CDR2 is FQNNGV. The entire variable domain, with the rest obtained from reference TRBV11-2 and TRBJ1-1, is as follows: EAGVAQSPRYKIIEKRQSVAFWCNPISGHATLYWYQQILGQGPKLLIQFQNNGVVDDSQLPKDRFSAERLKGVDSTLKIQPAKLEDSAVYLCASSLVNTREAEAFFGQGTRLTVV.

The V and J genes are TRBV28 and TRBJ2-7; D not certain. The germline V and J ends were trimmed by 2 bases and 3 bases, with 8 bases remaining between them. Germline V lookup: CDR1 MDHEN, CDR2 SYDVKM. The CDR3 totals 13 residues. CDR3 sequence: CASSLGSLYEQYF. CDR3 coding DNA: TGTGCCAGCAGTTTAGGCAGCCTCTACGAGCAGTACTTC.

The chain carries TRBV18 and TRBJ2-7; perhaps D is TRBD1 or TRBD2 (5 bases each). The V end lost 4 bases, the J end lost 4 bases, and 8 bases lay between the germline ends. This CDR3 contains 12 residues. The germline V gene has CDR1 KGHSH and CDR2 LQKENI. CDR3 nucleotides: TGTGCCAGCTCACGGGACGAATACGAGCAGTACTTC. This gives the protein CASSRDEYEQYF.

The rearrangement joins TRBV5-4 to TRBJ2-4; TRBD2 is a possible D gene (5 bases). The CDR3 consists of 16 residues. Germline V gene sequence: CDR1 SGHNT, CDR2 YYREEE (reference sequence). The germline V and J ends were trimmed by 2 bases and 0 bases, with 12 bases remaining between them. The CDR3 DNA is TGTGCCAGCAGCTTAACCGGAGGCCTAGCCAAAAACATTCAGTACTTC. This gives the protein CASSLTGGLAKNIQYF. Filled out from reference TRBV5-4 and TRBJ2-4, the complete variable domain reads ETGVTQSPTHLIKTRGQQVTLRCSSQSGHNTVSWYQQALGQGPQFIFQYYREEENGRGNFPPRFSGLQFPNYSSELNVNALELDDSALYLCASSLTGGLAKNIQYFGAGTRLSVL.

This chain connects TRBV6-5 to TRBJ2-7, with 8 bases matching TRBD1. The CDR3 extends over 15 amino acids. V was pared by 0 bases and J by 5 bases, with 6 bases of the junction left unmatched. The germline V gene has CDR1 MNHEY and CDR2 SVGAGI. CDR3 amino acids: CASSYSQAGGNEQYF. As DNA, the CDR3 is TGTGCCAGCAGTTACTCCCAGGCAGGGGGCAACGAGCAGTACTTC.

J is TRBJ1-1 and V is TRBV11-2; 9 positions match TRBD1. V shed 8 bases, J shed 5 bases, and the junction held 6 bases outside the gene matches. The V gene's germline CDR1 is SGHAT and CDR2 FQNNGV. CDR3 length: 13 residues. The CDR3 bases are TGTGCCAGCGGACGACAGGGGGGAACTGAAGCTTTCTTT. Protein: CASGRQGGTEAFF. The full variable domain, rest sourced from reference TRBV11-2 and TRBJ1-1, is EAGVAQSPRYKIIEKRQSVAFWCNPISGHATLYWYQQILGQGPKLLIQFQNNGVVDDSQLPKDRFSAERLKGVDSTLKIQPAKLEDSAVYLCASGRQGGTEAFFGQGTRLTVV.

The CDR3 loop is CASSQDSGVSNIQYF. CDR3 nucleotide sequence: TGCGCCAGCAGCCAAGATAGCGGGGTCTCGAACATTCAGTACTTC. The V call is TRBV4-1, the J call TRBJ2-4, with 8 bases aligning to TRBD2. CDR1 is MGHRA, CDR2 YSYEKL, per germline. V gave up 0 bases and J gave up 7 bases; unmatched junction bases: 5. The CDR3 consists of 15 residues.

This chain connects TRBV18 to TRBJ1-2; D gene ambiguous. Germline CDR1 and CDR2: KGHSH and LQKENI. The CDR3 is 15 amino acids. V was shortened by 2 bases and J by 8 bases, with 18 bases between the two germline ends. The CDR3 loop is CASSPKAEVPLGYTF. DNA of the CDR3: TGTGCCAGCTCACCAAAAGCTGAAGTTCCCCTCGGCTACACCTTC.

The chain couples TRBV5-1 to TRBJ1-4, with 9 bases lining up with TRBD1. Germline trimming cut 4 bases from V and 8 bases from J; bases unmatched to any gene: 9. The length of the CDR3 is 15 residues. Germline CDR1 reads SGHRS; CDR2 reads YFSETQ. The chain's CDR3 is CASSPIQGAGEKLFF. The CDR3 DNA follows: TGCGCCAGCAGCCCGATACAGGGGGCAGGGGAAAAACTGTTTTTT.

The V call is TRBV6-4, the J call TRBJ2-5; D ambiguous. V was trimmed by 8 bases and J by 4 bases, leaving 2 bases between them. CDR3 length equals 9 residues. Per germline, CDR1 MRHNA and CDR2 SNTAGT. CDR3 nucleotides: TGTGCCAGCGGAGAGACCCAGTACTTC. This sequence encodes CASGETQYF.

The gene calls are TRBV10-2 and TRBJ2-7, with TRBD2 identical over 8 bases. CDR1 and CDR2 (germline): WSHSY, SAAADI. V shed 6 bases and J 5 bases; nucleotides not matched to a gene: 15. The CDR3 loop spans 16 amino acids. This CDR3 reads CASRGGWVAGTNEQYF. The CDR3 nucleotides read TGCGCCAGCAGGGGGGGGTGGGTAGCGGGAACGAACGAGCAGTACTTC.

This chain joins TRBV28 and TRBJ1-4; 9 positions match TRBD1. V dropped 6 bases and J dropped 4; count of bases not matched to a gene: 6. The V gene's germline CDR1 is MDHEN and CDR2 SYDVKM. This CDR3 has 15 residues. The CDR3 nucleotides read TGTGCCAGCAGCTCACAGGGGGCGAGTAATGAAAAACTGTTTTTT. Its protein product is CASSSQGASNEKLFF.

The chain joins TRBV25-1 to TRBJ1-1; TRBD1 might be the D (6 bases). This CDR3 comprises 15 residues. Germline lookup yields CDR1 MGHDK and CDR2 SYGVNS. With 5 bases removed from V and 6 bases from J, the gap between germline ends came to 19 bases. In nucleotides, the CDR3 is TGTGCCAGCAGTACAAGCATGGGGGCGGCCTCTGAAGCTTTCTTT. It translates to CASSTSMGAASEAFF. The full variable domain, completed using reference TRBV25-1 and TRBJ1-1, is EADIYQTPRYLVIGTGKKITLECSQTMGHDKMYWYQQDPGMELHLIHYSYGVNSTEKGDLSSESTVSRIRTEHFPLTLESARPSHTSQYLCASSTSMGAASEAFFGQGTRLTVV.

The rearrangement uses TRBV30 and TRBJ2-5; a weak D match, TRBD2 (6 bases). CDR1 GTSNPN and CDR2 SVGIG come from the germline V gene (reference sequence). This CDR3 is 13 amino acids long. V was clipped by 5 bases and J by 2 bases, with 12 bases between them. The chain's CDR3 is CAWGRGGQETQYF. The CDR3 DNA sequence: TGTGCCTGGGGGCGGGGCGGACAAGAGACCCAGTACTTC.

The gene calls are TRBV5-1 and TRBJ2-7; D may be TRBD2 (5 bases). Germline CDR1 reads SGHRS; CDR2 reads YFSETQ. V lost 0 bases to trimming and J lost 0 bases, with 19 bases between them. This CDR3 has 18 amino acids. CDR3: CASSLGELGGRLSYEQYF. The CDR3 bases are TGCGCCAGCAGCTTGGGGGAGTTAGGAGGCCGACTCTCCTACGAGCAGTACTTC.

The CDR3 loop reads CASSVEQGVRETQYF. In DNA form, the CDR3 reads TGTGCCAGCAGCGTAGAACAAGGGGTACGAGAGACCCAGTACTTC. This chain links TRBV9 with TRBJ2-5; D perhaps matches TRBD1 (5 bases). Looked up from germline, CDR1 is SGDLS and CDR2 is YYNGEE. The CDR3 is made up of 15 amino acids. With 0 bases removed from V and 4 bases from J, the gap between germline ends came to 13 bases.

V usage is TRBV25-1 and J usage is TRBJ2-1, with D hard to call. The CDR3 has 13 amino acids. With 0 bases removed from V and 14 bases from J, the gap between germline ends came to 14 bases. The germline gives CDR1 MGHDK, CDR2 SYGVNS. The CDR3 nucleotides read TGTGCCAGCAGTGAATATGGAGCTGGCCAGGAGTTCTTC. Residues: CASSEYGAGQEFF.

The chain couples TRBV5-4 to TRBJ2-5; TRBD1 matches at 7 bases. The germline V gene has CDR1 SGHNT and CDR2 YYREEE (reference sequence). This CDR3 contains 15 residues. Trimming cost V 4 bases and J 7 bases; bases outside gene matches: 13. CDR3 DNA sequence: TGTGCCAGCAGCCAGGCCGCACAGGGGCGGGCGACCCAGTACTTC. Protein sequence: CASSQAAQGRATQYF.

This rearrangement joins TRBV5-4 to TRBJ1-4; 8 bases are shared with TRBD1. V was pared by 4 bases and J by 8 bases, with 7 bases of the junction left unmatched. The CDR3 is 14 amino acids. Germline V CDR1 and CDR2: SGHNT, YYREEE (reference sequence). Here the CDR3 reads CASSLQGEREKLFF. The CDR3 bases are TGTGCCAGCAGCCTACAGGGGGAGAGGGAAAAACTGTTTTTT.

The chain combines TRBV10-1 with TRBJ1-4; possible D gene TRBD1, 5 bases. CDR3 length equals 13 residues. Germline V gene data show CDR1 as WNHNN and CDR2 as SYGVQD (reference sequence). V was pared by 6 bases and J by 7 bases, with 12 bases between. The CDR3 nucleotides are TGCGCCAGCAGCGGGGGTCCGACTGAAAAACTGTTTTTT. Amino acids: CASSGGPTEKLFF.

The chain employs TRBV25-1 and TRBJ1-1, with D hard to call. V was pared by 6 bases and J by 1 base, with 9 bases between. This CDR3 is 13 amino acids long. The germline gives CDR1 MGHDK, CDR2 SYGVNS. In DNA, the CDR3 is TGTGCCAGCAGGGCGGGAAGGAACACTGAAGCTTTCTTT. This sequence encodes CASRAGRNTEAFF.

The chain has TRBV28 and TRBJ1-1; 9 bases are a match to TRBD1. The CDR3 runs to 15 residues. Germline V CDR1 and CDR2: MDHEN, SYDVKM. V trimming: 5 bases; J trimming: 1 base; junction bases outside the gene matches: 5. As DNA, the CDR3 is TGTGCCAGCAGTCCCGACAGGGGGTGGAACACTGAAGCTTTCTTT. Protein product: CASSPDRGWNTEAFF.

The chain links TRBV2 to TRBJ1-4, with 9 nucleotides matching TRBD1. Trimming cost V 0 bases and J 7 bases; bases outside gene matches: 3. The CDR3 runs to 15 residues. Germline CDR1 SNHLY, CDR2 FYNNEI. CDR3: CASSEARTGAEKLFF. The DNA for the CDR3 is TGTGCCAGCAGTGAAGCGCGGACAGGGGCTGAAAAACTGTTTTTT.

The chain uses TRBV11-2 and TRBJ2-7; TRBD1 matches 8 bases. This CDR3 contains 14 residues. The V gene's germline CDR1 is SGHAT and CDR2 FQNNGV. Trimming cost V 5 bases and J 5 bases; bases outside gene matches: 8. In DNA, the CDR3 is TGTGCCAGCAGCATCCTGGGACAGGTCCACGAGCAGTACTTC. The encoded protein is CASSILGQVHEQYF.

The chain carries TRBV18 and TRBJ2-4; D not resolved. The germline gives CDR1 KGHSH, CDR2 LQKENI. The CDR3 spans 14 residues. The V end was cut by 3 bases, the J end by 8 bases, with 14 bases between. This CDR3 reads CASSPDLERHIQYF. The CDR3 DNA reads TGTGCCAGCTCACCGGACCTCGAAAGGCACATTCAGTACTTC.

CDR3 region: CASSSGQGGSTDTQYF. CDR3 sequence (DNA): TGTGCCAGCAGCTCCGGACAGGGGGGTAGCACAGATACGCAGTATTTT. J is TRBJ2-3 and V is TRBV7-3, with 10 bases that match TRBD1. The CDR3 runs 16 residues. V dropped 4 bases and J dropped 0; count of bases not matched to a gene: 4. The germline V gene has CDR1 SGHTA and CDR2 FQGTGA.

This chain connects TRBV9 to TRBJ2-1, with D tentatively TRBD2 (5 bases). The V and J ends lost 4 bases and 9 bases respectively, with 17 bases between them. The CDR3 length is 14 residues. Germline V gene data show CDR1 as SGDLS and CDR2 as YYNGEE. The CDR3 coding sequence is TGTGCCAGCAGCATTACTACTAGTCAAGGTGAGCAGTTCTTC. Its translation: CASSITTSQGEQFF.